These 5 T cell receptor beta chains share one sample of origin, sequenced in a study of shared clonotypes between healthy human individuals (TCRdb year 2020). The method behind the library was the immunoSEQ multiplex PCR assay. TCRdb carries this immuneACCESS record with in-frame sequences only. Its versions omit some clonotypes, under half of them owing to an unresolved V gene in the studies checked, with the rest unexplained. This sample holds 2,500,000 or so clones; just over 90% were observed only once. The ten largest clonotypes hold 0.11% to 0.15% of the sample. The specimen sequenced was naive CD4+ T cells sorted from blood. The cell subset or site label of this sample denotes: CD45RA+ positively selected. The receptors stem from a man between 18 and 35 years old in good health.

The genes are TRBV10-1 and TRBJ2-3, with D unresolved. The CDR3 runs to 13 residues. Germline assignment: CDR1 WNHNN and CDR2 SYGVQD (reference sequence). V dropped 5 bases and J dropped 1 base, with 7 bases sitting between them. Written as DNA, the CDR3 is TGCGCCAGCAGTTTGTCTGGCACAGATACGCAGTATTTT. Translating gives CASSLSGTDTQYF.

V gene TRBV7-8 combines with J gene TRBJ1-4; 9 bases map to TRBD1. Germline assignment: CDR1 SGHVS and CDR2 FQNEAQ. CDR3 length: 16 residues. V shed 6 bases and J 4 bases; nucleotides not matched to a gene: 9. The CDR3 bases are TGTGCCAGCAGGCCTGACAGGGGGGGCTATAATGAAAAACTGTTTTTT. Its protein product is CASRPDRGGYNEKLFF.

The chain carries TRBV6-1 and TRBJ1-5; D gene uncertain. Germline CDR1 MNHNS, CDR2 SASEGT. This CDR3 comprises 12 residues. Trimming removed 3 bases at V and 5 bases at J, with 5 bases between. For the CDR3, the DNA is TGTGCCAGCAGTGACCGAGATCAGCCCCAGCATTTT. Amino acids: CASSDRDQPQHF.

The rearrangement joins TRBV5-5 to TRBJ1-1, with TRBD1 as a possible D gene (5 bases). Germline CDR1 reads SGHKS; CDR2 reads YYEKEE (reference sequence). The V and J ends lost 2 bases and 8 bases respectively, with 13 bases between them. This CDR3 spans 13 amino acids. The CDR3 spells CASSFGAALEAFF. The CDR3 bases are TGTGCCAGCAGCTTTGGGGCAGCCTTAGAAGCTTTCTTT.

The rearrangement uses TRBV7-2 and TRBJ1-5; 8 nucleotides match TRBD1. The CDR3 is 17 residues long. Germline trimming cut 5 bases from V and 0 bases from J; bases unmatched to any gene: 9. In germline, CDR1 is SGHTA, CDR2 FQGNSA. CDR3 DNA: TGTGCCAGCAGCCTCAGGGGGCCTTCCACTAGCAATCAGCCCCAGCATTTT. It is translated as CASSLRGPSTSNQPQHF.